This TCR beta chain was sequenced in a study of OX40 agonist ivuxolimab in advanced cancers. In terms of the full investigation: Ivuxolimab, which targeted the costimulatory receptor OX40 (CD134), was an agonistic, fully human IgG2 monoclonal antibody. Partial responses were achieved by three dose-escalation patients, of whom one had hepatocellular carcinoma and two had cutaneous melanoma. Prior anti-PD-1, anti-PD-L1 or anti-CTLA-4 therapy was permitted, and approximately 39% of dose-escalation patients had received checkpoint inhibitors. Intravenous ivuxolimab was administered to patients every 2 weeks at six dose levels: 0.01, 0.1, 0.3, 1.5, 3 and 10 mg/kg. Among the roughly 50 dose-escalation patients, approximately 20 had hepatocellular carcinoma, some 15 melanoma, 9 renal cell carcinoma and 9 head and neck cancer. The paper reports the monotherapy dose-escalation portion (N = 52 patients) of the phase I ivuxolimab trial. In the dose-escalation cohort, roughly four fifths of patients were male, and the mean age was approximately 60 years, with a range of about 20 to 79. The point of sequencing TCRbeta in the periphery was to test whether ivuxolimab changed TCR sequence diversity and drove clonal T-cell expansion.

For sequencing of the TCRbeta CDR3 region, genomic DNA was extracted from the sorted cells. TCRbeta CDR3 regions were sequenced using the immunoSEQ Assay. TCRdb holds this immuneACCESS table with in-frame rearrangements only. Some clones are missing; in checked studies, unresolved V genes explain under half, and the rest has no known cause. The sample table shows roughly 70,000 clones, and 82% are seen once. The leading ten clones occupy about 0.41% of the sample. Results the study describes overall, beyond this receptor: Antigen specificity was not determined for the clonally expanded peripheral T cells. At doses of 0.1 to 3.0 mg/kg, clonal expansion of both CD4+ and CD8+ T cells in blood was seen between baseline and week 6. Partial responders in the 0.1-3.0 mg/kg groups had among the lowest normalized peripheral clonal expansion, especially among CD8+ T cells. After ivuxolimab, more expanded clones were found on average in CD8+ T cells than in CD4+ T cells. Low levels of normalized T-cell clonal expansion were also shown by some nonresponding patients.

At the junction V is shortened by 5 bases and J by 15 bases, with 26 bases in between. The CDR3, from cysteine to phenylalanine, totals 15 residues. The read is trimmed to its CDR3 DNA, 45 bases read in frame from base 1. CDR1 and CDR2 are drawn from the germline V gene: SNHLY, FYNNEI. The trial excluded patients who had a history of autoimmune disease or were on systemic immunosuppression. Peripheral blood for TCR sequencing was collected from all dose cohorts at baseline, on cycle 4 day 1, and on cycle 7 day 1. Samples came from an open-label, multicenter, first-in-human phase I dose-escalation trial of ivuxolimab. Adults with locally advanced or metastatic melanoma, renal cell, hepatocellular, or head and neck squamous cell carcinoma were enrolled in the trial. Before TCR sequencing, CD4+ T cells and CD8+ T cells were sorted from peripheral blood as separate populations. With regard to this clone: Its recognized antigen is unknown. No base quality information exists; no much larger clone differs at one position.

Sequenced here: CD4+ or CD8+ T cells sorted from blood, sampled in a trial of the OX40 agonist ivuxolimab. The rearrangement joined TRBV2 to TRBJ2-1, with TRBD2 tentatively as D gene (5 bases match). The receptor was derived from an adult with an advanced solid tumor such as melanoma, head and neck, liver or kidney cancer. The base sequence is TGTGCCAGCAGTCCGAACGCGGGTGGAGGAGGCGCGCCGTTCTTC. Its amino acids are CASSPNAGGGGAPFF. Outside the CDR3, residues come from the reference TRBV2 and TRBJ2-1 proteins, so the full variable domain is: EPEVTQTPSHQVTQMGQEVILRCVPISNHLYFYWYRQILGQKVEFLVSFYNNEISEKSEIFDDQFSVERPDGSNFTLKIRSTKLEDSAMYFCASSPNAGGGGAPFFGPGTRLTVL.